This entry features one T cell receptor beta chain sequence. The record originates from a study of blood T cell repertoires in COVID-19. Sequencing was performed with immunoSEQ multiplex PCR; in TCRdb, only in-frame clones are kept and a portion is missing. The repertoire holds fewer than 450,000 clones, with around 91% as singletons. Germline V CDR1 and CDR2: SGHVS, FNYEAQ. J was trimmed by 1 base and V by 5 bases; bases with no gene match: 12. The CDR3 totals 17 residues. The sequence came from a man aged 18 to 29 who had recovered from COVID-19. Material for sequencing was PBMCs or T cells enriched from blood (not recorded which). The chain has TRBV7-6 and TRBJ1-1; 8 nucleotides align to TRBD1. The CDR3 loop reads CASSVGARQGKNTEAFF. The CDR3 coding sequence is TGTGCCAGCAGCGTAGGGGCAAGACAGGGGAAGAACACTGAAGCTTTCTTT.